The text below deals with one T cell receptor (beta chain). CDR3 length: 15 amino acids. The trim removed 0 bases at V and 4 bases at J, leaving 3 bases unmatched. CDR1 is PRHDT and CDR2 is FYEKMQ in the germline V gene (reference sequence). The data are from a study of blood T cell repertoires in COVID-19. Study summary: Samples came from the United States, Italy and Spain, spanning acute and convalescent COVID-19. T cells, B-cell-depleted T cells, or PBMCs provided the cDNA or gDNA that served as material.

Original methodology: Estimated nucleated cell counts came from reference gene primer amplification. TCRdb keeps only in-frame clones here, not all; method: immunoSEQ multiplex PCR. Clonal size and the V and J genes are those of that table, whereas D and trimming came from the DNA. The sample comprises about 200,000 clones, 70% to 85% of which are singletons, and around 14% rests with the top ten. This clonotype originated in a human donor in a cohort sampled during active COVID-19. The V and J genes are TRBV13 and TRBJ2-7; 10 positions agree with TRBD2. The sequenced sample consisted of peripheral blood. CDR3 DNA sequence: TGTGCCAGCAGCTTAGGTCGGACTAGCGGATACGAGCAGTACTTC. Protein sequence: CASSLGRTSGYEQYF. The full variable domain, its missing parts supplied by reference TRBV13 and TRBJ2-7, is AAGVIQSPRHLIKEKRETATLKCYPIPRHDTVYWYQQGPGQDPQFLISFYEKMQSDKGSIPDRFSAQQFSDYHSELNMSSLELGDSALYFCASSLGRTSGYEQYFGPGTRLTVT.